Following are 18 T cell receptor beta chains from one sample sequenced in a study of shared clonotypes between healthy human individuals. Naivety among CD8 cells was defined by CD45RO negativity and positive CCR7 selection, thereby excluding terminally differentiated effector memory CD45RA+ cells. The method was immunoSEQ multiplex PCR; TCRdb's version includes in-frame clones alone and lacks a portion of them. Of around 2.1 million clones in the sample, just over 90% were seen once. Sequenced input: naive CD8+ T cells from PBMCs. The receptor set was obtained from a man aged 18 to 29 in good health. Some clones in this sample may be carry-over from other donors' samples.

The gene calls are TRBV6-5 and TRBJ1-1, with 7 bases lining up with TRBD1. Germline V CDR1 and CDR2: MNHEY, SVGAGI. CDR3 length: 14 residues. V was pared by 5 bases and J by 5 bases, with 8 bases of the junction left unmatched. This chain's CDR3 is CASSSDRERTEAFF. The CDR3 DNA reads as TGTGCCAGCAGTAGTGACAGGGAACGGACTGAAGCTTTCTTT.

This chain joins TRBV11-3 and TRBJ2-7; no reliable D call. V lost 4 bases to trimming and J lost 2 bases, with 9 bases between them. Germline loops: CDR1 SGHNT, CDR2 YENEEA. CDR3 length: 13 residues. The CDR3 DNA sequence: TGTGCCAGCAGCTACGGGCCCGCCTACGAGCAGTACTTC. Its translation is CASSYGPAYEQYF.

The chain carries TRBV28 and TRBJ1-1; a weak D match, TRBD1 (6 bases). The CDR3 is 16 amino acids. CDR1 MDHEN and CDR2 SYDVKM come from the germline V gene. The ends were cut back, 3 bases at V and 1 base at J, with 15 bases in the middle. CDR3 region: CASSFDYKQGNTEAFF. The CDR3 bases are TGTGCCAGCAGTTTCGATTATAAACAGGGGAACACTGAAGCTTTCTTT.

Regarding this clone: The sample holds other DNA sequences that translate to the same CDR3. This chain uses TRBV7-9 with TRBJ1-1; no clear D gene. CDR3 length: 13 residues. Germline values: CDR1 SEHNR, CDR2 FQNEAQ (reference sequence). The germline V and J ends were trimmed by 1 base and 4 bases, with 7 bases remaining between them. CDR3 DNA: TGTGCCAGCAGCTTAGTGGTGAGCACTGAAGCTTTCTTT. This encodes CASSLVVSTEAFF.

V gene TRBV5-1 combines with J gene TRBJ2-7; D may be TRBD2 (6 bases). Trimming stripped 4 bases from V and 4 bases from J, with 21 bases between. Per germline, CDR1 SGHRS and CDR2 YFSETQ. The CDR3 contains 16 residues. In DNA form, the CDR3 reads TGCGCCAGCAGCAATTTCGGGGGACTTCCGCCATACGAGCAGTACTTC. Protein: CASSNFGGLPPYEQYF.

The chain uses TRBV7-9 and TRBJ2-1; 7 bases are a match to TRBD1. The CDR3 loop spans 15 amino acids. The junction had 4 bases not matched to a gene; V was cut back by 5 bases and J by 0 bases. CDR1 and CDR2 from the germline V gene are SEHNR and FQNEAQ (reference sequence). This CDR3 is CASSPWDSSYNEQFF. The CDR3 DNA reads as TGTGCCAGCAGCCCCTGGGACAGCTCCTACAATGAGCAGTTCTTC. The full variable domain, with the rest looked up from reference TRBV7-9 and TRBJ2-1, is DTGVSQNPRHKITKRGQNVTFRCDPISEHNRLYWYRQTLGQGPEFLTYFQNEAQLEKSRLLSDRFSAERPKGSFSTLEIQRTEQGDSAMYLCASSPWDSSYNEQFFGPGTRLTVL.

This sequence joins TRBV6-1 and TRBJ2-1, with 7 bases fitting TRBD1. Trimming cost V 6 bases and J 10 bases; bases outside gene matches: 15. The CDR3 consists of 15 residues. Germline-derived CDR1 and CDR2 are MNHNS and SASEGT. CDR3 residues: CASSGLGQGVDEQFF. CDR3 nucleotide sequence: TGTGCCAGCAGCGGCTTGGGGCAGGGGGTCGACGAGCAGTTCTTC.

The V gene is TRBV5-6, the J gene TRBJ2-7, with TRBD2 as a possible D gene (6 bases). Trimming removed 4 bases at V and 1 base at J, with 15 bases between. Per the germline V gene, CDR1 is SGHDT and CDR2 is YYEEEE. The CDR3 has 15 residues. The CDR3 nucleotides read TGTGCCAGCAGCATGACTAGTTATCTATCCTACGAGCAGTACTTC. Translated: CASSMTSYLSYEQYF.

The rearrangement links TRBV9 to TRBJ2-1; D gene ambiguous. Germline CDR1 is SGDLS and CDR2 is YYNGEE. V lost 0 bases and J 1 base, leaving 14 bases between the germline ends. There are 17 residues in the CDR3. The CDR3 DNA reads TGTGCCAGCAGCGTAGGATACGGCGGCCGATCCTACAATGAGCAGTTCTTC. It yields the protein CASSVGYGGRSYNEQFF.

The chain links TRBV28 to TRBJ1-5; 9 nucleotides match TRBD1. Germline lookup yields CDR1 MDHEN and CDR2 SYDVKM. The CDR3 has 17 amino acids. V was clipped by 2 bases and J by 2 bases; unmatched bases: 7. The CDR3 loop reads CASSLLQGAMGNQPQHF. The CDR3, as DNA: TGTGCCAGCAGTTTACTACAGGGGGCTATGGGCAATCAGCCCCAGCATTTT. Looking up the rest from reference TRBV28 and TRBJ1-5 gives the full variable domain: DVKVTQSSRYLVKRTGEKVFLECVQDMDHENMFWYRQDPGLGLRLIYFSYDVKMKEKGDIPEGYSVSREKKERFSLILESASTNQTSMYLCASSLLQGAMGNQPQHFGDGTRLSIL.

The genes are TRBV25-1 and TRBJ1-2; D remains unclear. This CDR3 comprises 13 residues. V was shortened by 3 bases and J by 4 bases, with 9 bases between the two germline ends. Germline loops: CDR1 MGHDK, CDR2 SYGVNS. CDR3: CASSDGLTYGYTF. The DNA of the CDR3 is TGTGCCAGCAGTGACGGACTGACCTATGGCTACACCTTC.

This clone came up once. This sequence joins TRBV2 and TRBJ2-1; D is unresolved. The CDR3 has 11 amino acids. Germline assignment: CDR1 SNHLY and CDR2 FYNNEI. V lost 6 bases and J lost 5, with 5 bases in between. CDR3 nucleotides: TGTGCCAGCAGGGCCGACAATGAGCAGTTCTTC. Translated, it gives CASRADNEQFF.

Regarding this clone: Other DNA sequences in this sample translate to the same CDR3. V and J are TRBV28 and TRBJ2-7; TRBD1 aligns across 7 bases. V was clipped by 5 bases and J by 2 bases; unmatched bases: 6. The CDR3 extends over 14 amino acids. Germline V lookup: CDR1 MDHEN, CDR2 SYDVKM. As DNA, the CDR3 is TGTGCCAGCAGTCCCAGGGACAGCACCTACGAGCAGTACTTC. Translation gives CASSPRDSTYEQYF.

This chain uses TRBV9 with TRBJ2-5; weak D call: TRBD2 (6 bases). Deletions cut 3 bases from V and 4 bases from J, with 13 bases between. The CDR3 is 14 residues long. The germline gives CDR1 SGDLS, CDR2 YYNGEE. Written as DNA, the CDR3 is TGTGCCAGCAGCGCCCCAGGAGGGAGAGAGACCCAGTACTTC. Its translation: CASSAPGGRETQYF. Full variable domain (remainder filled in from reference TRBV9 and TRBJ2-5): DSGVTQTPKHLITATGQRVTLRCSPRSGDLSVYWYQQSLDQGLQFLIQYYNGEERAKGNILERFSAQQFPDLHSELNLSSLELGDSALYFCASSAPGGRETQYFGPGTRLLVL.

This sequence joins TRBV7-9 and TRBJ1-2, with D unclear. Trimming left V 0 bases short and J 4 bases short, with 18 bases between. This CDR3 has 17 amino acids. Germline V gene lookup returns CDR1 SEHNR and CDR2 FQNEAQ (reference sequence). The CDR3 region has the DNA TGTGCCAGCAGCTTAGCCGTCCGATCGCCGAGTCCCTATGGCTACACCTTC. Its translation is CASSLAVRSPSPYGYTF.

The CDR3 bases are TGTGCCAGCAGCTTACCTTACCTGACTAGCGAACAAGAGACCCAGTACTTC. This sequence encodes CASSLPYLTSEQETQYF. The gene calls are TRBV7-2 and TRBJ2-5, with 8 bases fitting TRBD2. CDR1 is SGHTA and CDR2 is FQGNSA in the germline V gene. The CDR3 loop spans 17 amino acids. V shed 2 bases and J 2 bases; nucleotides not matched to a gene: 10.

This chain connects TRBV13 to TRBJ2-3; no reliable D call. The V end lost 5 bases, the J end lost 2 bases, and 5 bases lay between the germline ends. This CDR3 comprises 12 residues. From germline, CDR1 is PRHDT and CDR2 FYEKMQ (reference sequence). Written as DNA, the CDR3 is TGTGCCAGCAGCCCGATCACAGATACGCAGTATTTT. This codes for CASSPITDTQYF.

This chain joins TRBV10-3 and TRBJ2-7; D may be TRBD1 or TRBD2 (5 bases each). Between the trimmed V and J ends, which lost 2 bases and 3 bases, there was a span of 11 bases. Germline CDR1 is ENHRY and CDR2 is SYGVKD. The CDR3 spans 14 residues. The CDR3 is CAISERDAYYEQYF. DNA of the CDR3: TGTGCCATCAGTGAGCGGGACGCATACTACGAGCAGTACTTC.